This is a list of T cell receptor beta chains from one sample in a study of T cell responses to AZD1222 COVID-19 vaccine. The method was immunoSEQ multiplex PCR; TCRdb's version includes in-frame clones alone and lacks a portion of them. The sample contains about 160,000 clones, about 91% of which appear only once. Specimen: peripheral blood, collected on day 0 of AZD1222 vaccination. The receptor source for this set is an adult in good health. Each CDR3 is given with its conserved first and last residue. Each record gives: J gene, D gene, V gene, clone size, CDR3 DNA, CDR3 protein. The D gene is left open where the match is weak. Clone size is not always given. Where it is, it says once, few, many or a class for expanded clones.

J gene: TRBJ2-1
D gene: TRBD2
V gene: TRBV7-2
clone size: .
CDR3 DNA: TGTGCCAGCAGCTCCCCGGGACTAGCGGGGGTGGGTGAGCAGTTCTTC
CDR3 protein: CASSSPGLAGVGEQFF

J gene: TRBJ2-3
D gene: .
V gene: TRBV7-9
clone size: .
CDR3 DNA: TGTGCCAGCAGCTTAGCCGCTGGCATTTCCACAGATACGCAGTATTTT
CDR3 protein: CASSLAAGISTDTQYF

J gene: TRBJ1-1
D gene: .
V gene: TRBV6-1
clone size: .
CDR3 DNA: TGTGCCAGCAGTGAAGGGAACGGGGTTGGAAACACTGAAGCTTTCTTT
CDR3 protein: CASSEGNGVGNTEAFF

J gene: TRBJ2-5
D gene: TRBD2
V gene: TRBV5-1
clone size: .
CDR3 DNA: TGCGCCAGCAGCTTAGCCAGGGAGGGTTTGAGGTTAGAGACCCAGTACTTC
CDR3 protein: CASSLAREGLRLETQYF

J gene: TRBJ2-5
D gene: TRBD1
V gene: TRBV27
clone size: .
CDR3 DNA: TGTGCCAGCAGTTCCCCGGGACAGGGGGCATTGGAGACCCAGTACTTC
CDR3 protein: CASSSPGQGALETQYF

J gene: TRBJ1-1
D gene: .
V gene: TRBV9
clone size: .
CDR3 DNA: TGTGCCAGCAGCGCGGGGATGGACACTGAAGCTTTCTTT
CDR3 protein: CASSAGMDTEAFF

J gene: TRBJ1-1
D gene: .
V gene: TRBV19
clone size: .
CDR3 DNA: TGTGCCAGTAGAACGAGGGTAGGCCACACTGAAGCTTTCTTT
CDR3 protein: CASRTRVGHTEAFF

J gene: TRBJ1-2
D gene: TRBD1
V gene: TRBV27
clone size: .
CDR3 DNA: TGTGCCAGCAGTTTATGGGGGACAGATTCCTATGGCTACACCTTC
CDR3 protein: CASSLWGTDSYGYTF

J gene: TRBJ2-7
D gene: .
V gene: TRBV6-5
clone size: once
CDR3 DNA: TGTGCCAGCAGTTCCCAGTCGACAGGAAGCTCCTACGAGCAGTACTTC
CDR3 protein: CASSSQSTGSSYEQYF

J gene: TRBJ2-7
D gene: .
V gene: TRBV27
clone size: .
CDR3 DNA: TGTGCCAGCAGTTTAGTTTACGAGCAGTACTTC
CDR3 protein: CASSLVYEQYF

J gene: TRBJ1-6
D gene: TRBD1
V gene: TRBV5-1
clone size: .
CDR3 DNA: TGCGCCAGCAGCTTGGCCGCCACAGGGGTGGGCAATTCACCCCTCCACTTT
CDR3 protein: CASSLAATGVGNSPLHF

J gene: TRBJ2-7
D gene: TRBD1
V gene: TRBV12-3/TRBV12-4
clone size: .
CDR3 DNA: TGTGCCAGCAGTTTGACCGGGACAGGGCCGTACTTC
CDR3 protein: CASSLTGTGPYF

J gene: TRBJ1-3
D gene: .
V gene: TRBV7-9
clone size: .
CDR3 DNA: TGTGCCAGCAGCTCCCAACAGACCTACAACTCTGGAAACACCATATATTTT
CDR3 protein: CASSSQQTYNSGNTIYF

J gene: TRBJ1-5
D gene: .
V gene: TRBV6-2/TRBV6-3
clone size: .
CDR3 DNA: TGTGCCAGCAGTTACGATGGTTTGGGTAATCAGCCCCAGCATTTT
CDR3 protein: CASSYDGLGNQPQHF

J gene: TRBJ1-1
D gene: .
V gene: TRBV2
clone size: .
CDR3 DNA: TGTGCCAGCTCCAGCAGGATCATGAACACTGAAGCTTTCTTT
CDR3 protein: CASSSRIMNTEAFF

J gene: TRBJ2-7
D gene: .
V gene: TRBV27
clone size: once
CDR3 DNA: TGTGCCAGCAGTTTATCGAGAGTGGTCTTTGACGAGCAGTACTTC
CDR3 protein: CASSLSRVVFDEQYF

J gene: TRBJ2-1
D gene: TRBD2
V gene: TRBV7-3
clone size: once
CDR3 DNA: TGTGCCAGCAGCGGCTCTAGCGGAGTTTCTTACAATGAGCAGTTCTTC
CDR3 protein: CASSGSSGVSYNEQFF

J gene: TRBJ2-5
D gene: .
V gene: TRBV7-2
clone size: .
CDR3 DNA: TGTGCCAGCAGCTTATTTTTACAAGAGACCCAGTACTTC
CDR3 protein: CASSLFLQETQYF

J gene: TRBJ2-7
D gene: .
V gene: TRBV9
clone size: .
CDR3 DNA: TGTGCCAGCAGCCCTCGTGGGGCCTATGAGAACTACGAGCAGTACTTC
CDR3 protein: CASSPRGAYENYEQYF

J gene: TRBJ2-2
D gene: .
V gene: TRBV25-1
clone size: .
CDR3 DNA: TGTGCCAGCCGGACGGGACACACGAACACCGGGGAGCTGTTTTTT
CDR3 protein: CASRTGHTNTGELFF

J gene: TRBJ1-6
D gene: .
V gene: TRBV2
clone size: .
CDR3 DNA: TGTGCCAGCTCGGCCCCCCTGGGGCAGGCCCTCCTACCCCTCCACTTT
CDR3 protein: CASSAPLGQALLPLHF

J gene: TRBJ2-3
D gene: .
V gene: TRBV28
clone size: once
CDR3 DNA: TGTGCCAGCACAAGGGGCGCAGATACGCAGTATTTT
CDR3 protein: CASTRGADTQYF

J gene: TRBJ2-1
D gene: .
V gene: TRBV20-1
clone size: .
CDR3 DNA: TGCAGTGCTAGTTGGGACCATACAGAGTACAATGAGCAGTTCTTC
CDR3 protein: CSASWDHTEYNEQFF

J gene: TRBJ1-2
D gene: TRBD1
V gene: TRBV7-9
clone size: .
CDR3 DNA: TGTGCCAGCAGCCTGGACAGGGAGGTTGGCTACACCTTC
CDR3 protein: CASSLDREVGYTF

J gene: TRBJ2-3
D gene: .
V gene: TRBV9
clone size: .
CDR3 DNA: TGTGCCAGCAGCGGGGGCTTTCGCGGGGATACGCAGTATTTT
CDR3 protein: CASSGGFRGDTQYF

J gene: TRBJ1-4
D gene: .
V gene: TRBV7-6
clone size: .
CDR3 DNA: TGTGCCAGCAGCTTCCTGTCAGAAGCCACTAATGAAAAACTGTTTTTT
CDR3 protein: CASSFLSEATNEKLFF

J gene: TRBJ1-1
D gene: .
V gene: TRBV6-5
clone size: .
CDR3 DNA: TGTGCCTCCCAAGCCAACAGGGAAGCTTTCTTT
CDR3 protein: CASQANREAFF

J gene: TRBJ1-6
D gene: TRBD1
V gene: TRBV14
clone size: few
CDR3 DNA: TGTGCCAGCAGCCCCCGGGCAGGGGGCGGTTCACCCCTCCACTTT
CDR3 protein: CASSPRAGGGSPLHF

J gene: TRBJ2-3
D gene: .
V gene: TRBV5-1
clone size: .
CDR3 DNA: TGCGCCAGCAGCCTGAGCACAGATACGCAGTATTTT
CDR3 protein: CASSLSTDTQYF

J gene: TRBJ1-1
D gene: .
V gene: TRBV6-6
clone size: .
CDR3 DNA: TGTGCCAGCAGTTACCCTACCGGGGGGAACACTGAAGCTTTCTTT
CDR3 protein: CASSYPTGGNTEAFF

J gene: TRBJ2-7
D gene: TRBD1
V gene: TRBV2
clone size: .
CDR3 DNA: TGTGCCAGCAGTGAAGGGACTTTGGGGGGACAGGGTTGGTACGAGCAGTACTTC
CDR3 protein: CASSEGTLGGQGWYEQYF

J gene: TRBJ1-5
D gene: .
V gene: TRBV28
clone size: .
CDR3 DNA: TGTGCCAGCAGTTTGACTGCGGGGGAGCGGACCCGGCATTTT
CDR3 protein: CASSLTAGERTRHF

J gene: TRBJ1-5
D gene: .
V gene: TRBV28
clone size: .
CDR3 DNA: TGTGCCAGCAGTTTTCGCGGGAGGCAGTCTCGTCAGCCCCAGCATTTT
CDR3 protein: CASSFRGRQSRQPQHF

J gene: TRBJ1-6
D gene: TRBD1
V gene: TRBV13
clone size: .
CDR3 DNA: TGTGCCAGCAGCGCAGGGGGGGGTATCGGACCCCTCCACTTT
CDR3 protein: CASSAGGGIGPLHF

J gene: TRBJ2-1
D gene: .
V gene: TRBV19
clone size: .
CDR3 DNA: TGTGCCAGTAGTTTAACCGGTACTGAGCAGTTCTTC
CDR3 protein: CASSLTGTEQFF

J gene: TRBJ1-1
D gene: .
V gene: TRBV7-9
clone size: .
CDR3 DNA: TGTGCCAGCAGCTTAGGTCAGGGCCTCGCTGAAGCTTTCTTT
CDR3 protein: CASSLGQGLAEAFF

J gene: TRBJ1-6
D gene: .
V gene: TRBV4-1
clone size: .
CDR3 DNA: TGCGCCAGCAGCCAAGAGGGGCTTTCACCCCTCCACTTT
CDR3 protein: CASSQEGLSPLHF

J gene: TRBJ1-1
D gene: .
V gene: TRBV19
clone size: .
CDR3 DNA: TGTGCCAGTAGTATATGGACGGGGACTGAAGCTTTCTTT
CDR3 protein: CASSIWTGTEAFF

J gene: TRBJ2-7
D gene: .
V gene: TRBV12-5
clone size: .
CDR3 DNA: TGTGCTAGTGGTTCGGGCTATGGAGGTTACGAGCAGTACTTC
CDR3 protein: CASGSGYGGYEQYF

J gene: TRBJ2-3
D gene: .
V gene: TRBV7-2
clone size: .
CDR3 DNA: TGTGCCAGCAGCTTAGTTTTTCCGGGGCGGGGTGTCACAGATACGCAGTATTTT
CDR3 protein: CASSLVFPGRGVTDTQYF

J gene: TRBJ1-2
D gene: TRBD1
V gene: TRBV19
clone size: .
CDR3 DNA: TGTGCCAGTACCCCTGGGACAGCTAACTATGGCTACACCTTC
CDR3 protein: CASTPGTANYGYTF

J gene: TRBJ1-5
D gene: TRBD1
V gene: TRBV19
clone size: .
CDR3 DNA: TGTGCCGGGTCCTCGACAGGGGGCAATCAGCCCCAGCATTTT
CDR3 protein: CAGSSTGGNQPQHF

J gene: TRBJ2-3
D gene: .
V gene: TRBV11-2
clone size: .
CDR3 DNA: TGTGCCAGCAGCTCCTTCCTGGGAGAACTCACAGATACGCAGTATTTT
CDR3 protein: CASSSFLGELTDTQYF

J gene: TRBJ1-5
D gene: .
V gene: TRBV6-5
clone size: .
CDR3 DNA: TGTGCCAGCAGGCGCCGCGGGAATAGCAATCAGCCCCAGCATTTT
CDR3 protein: CASRRRGNSNQPQHF

J gene: TRBJ2-1
D gene: TRBD2
V gene: TRBV15
clone size: once
CDR3 DNA: TGTGCCACCAGCGGTGGGACTAGCGGGGACAATGAGCAGTTCTTC
CDR3 protein: CATSGGTSGDNEQFF